This T cell receptor (beta chain) was captured in a study of CD8+CD57+ T cells in acquired aplastic anemia. Study-wide background: An average of about 11 million reads for CD4+ cells was obtained from healthy donors. Study-wide points: Some 27 CD8+ CDR3 sequences were shared between patients and controls.

This clonotype was found a few times. The antigen is unknown. Profiling of TCR beta VDJ combinations and CDR3 sequences used genomic DNA as template. From the reads, TCRdb called clonotypes with MiXCR, one entry per CDR3 protein. The table lists about 190,000 distinct CDR3 sequences, approximately 52% of them singletons. Germline assignment: CDR1 SNHLY and CDR2 FYNNEI. Trimming shortened V by 5 bases and J by 9 bases, and 11 bases separated the two germline ends. There are 13 residues in the CDR3. The sample taken for sequencing was sorted CD4+, CD8+, or CD8+CD57+ T cells (not recorded which) from PBMCs. The TCR was taken from a human donor in good health, serving as a control. The gene calls are TRBV2 and TRBJ1-6; D unclear. As DNA, the CDR3 is TGTGCCAGCAGTTTGGGTGCCAGTTCACCCCTCCACTTT. It specifies CASSLGASSPLHF.